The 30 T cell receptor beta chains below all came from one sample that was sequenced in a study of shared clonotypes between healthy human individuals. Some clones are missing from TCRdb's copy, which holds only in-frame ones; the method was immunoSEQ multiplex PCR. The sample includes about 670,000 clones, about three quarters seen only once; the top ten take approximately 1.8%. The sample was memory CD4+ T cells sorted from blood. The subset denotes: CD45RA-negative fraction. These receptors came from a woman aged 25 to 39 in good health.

CDR3 in amino acids: CASSLKGGEQYF. The CDR3 region has the DNA TGTGCCAGCAGCTTAAAAGGAGGCGAGCAGTACTTC. V gene TRBV7-2 combines with J gene TRBJ2-7, with D maybe TRBD2 (5 bases). V gave up 2 bases and J gave up 6 bases, with 8 bases separating them. This CDR3 comprises 12 residues. CDR1 is SGHTA, CDR2 FQGNSA, per germline. The full variable domain, rest sourced from reference TRBV7-2 and TRBJ2-7, is GAGVSQSPSNKVTEKGKDVELRCDPISGHTALYWYRQSLGQGLEFLIYFQGNSAPDKSGLPSDRFSAERTGGSVSTLTIQRTQQEDSAVYLCASSLKGGEQYFGPGTRLTVT.

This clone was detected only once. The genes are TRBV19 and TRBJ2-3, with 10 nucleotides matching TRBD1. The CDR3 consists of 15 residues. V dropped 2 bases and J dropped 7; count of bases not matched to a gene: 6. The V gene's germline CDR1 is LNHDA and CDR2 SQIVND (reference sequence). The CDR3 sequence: CASSIRTGGKYTQYF. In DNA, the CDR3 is TGTGCCAGTAGTATAAGGACAGGGGGAAAGTATACGCAGTATTTT.

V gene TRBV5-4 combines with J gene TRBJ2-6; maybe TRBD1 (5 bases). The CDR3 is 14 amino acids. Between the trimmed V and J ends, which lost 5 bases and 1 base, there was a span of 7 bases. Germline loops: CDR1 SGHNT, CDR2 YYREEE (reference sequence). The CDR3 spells CASRGASGANVLTF. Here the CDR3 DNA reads TGTGCCAGCAGAGGGGCTTCTGGGGCCAACGTCCTGACTTTC.

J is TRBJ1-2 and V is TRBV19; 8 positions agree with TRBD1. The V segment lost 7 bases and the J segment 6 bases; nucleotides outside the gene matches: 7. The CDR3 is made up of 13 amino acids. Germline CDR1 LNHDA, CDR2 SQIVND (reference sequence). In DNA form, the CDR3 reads TGTGCCAGTATCCCAACAGGGGGGCATGGCTACACCTTC. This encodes CASIPTGGHGYTF.

The DNA of the CDR3 is TGTGCCAGCTCACCACGGGGGGACTTAACCTACGAGCAGTACTTC. This translates into CASSPRGDLTYEQYF. The genes are TRBV18 and TRBJ2-7; possible D gene TRBD2, 6 bases. There are 15 residues in the CDR3. Germline V CDR1 and CDR2: KGHSH, LQKENI. The V end lost 1 base, the J end lost 2 bases, and 12 bases lay between the germline ends.

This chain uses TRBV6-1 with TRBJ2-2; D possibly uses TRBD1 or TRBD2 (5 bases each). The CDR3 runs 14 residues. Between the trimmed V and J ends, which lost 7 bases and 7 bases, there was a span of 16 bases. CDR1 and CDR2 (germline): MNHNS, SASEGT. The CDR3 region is CASTRTSEGGELFF. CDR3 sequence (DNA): TGTGCCAGCACCCGGACATCCGAGGGCGGGGAGCTGTTTTTT.

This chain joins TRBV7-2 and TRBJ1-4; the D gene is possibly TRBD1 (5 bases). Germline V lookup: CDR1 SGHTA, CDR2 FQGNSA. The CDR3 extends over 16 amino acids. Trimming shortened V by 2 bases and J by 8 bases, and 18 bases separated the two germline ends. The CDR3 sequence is CASSLRVRDLGEKLFF. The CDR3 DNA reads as TGTGCCAGCAGCTTAAGAGTAAGGGACTTGGGGGAAAAACTGTTTTTT.

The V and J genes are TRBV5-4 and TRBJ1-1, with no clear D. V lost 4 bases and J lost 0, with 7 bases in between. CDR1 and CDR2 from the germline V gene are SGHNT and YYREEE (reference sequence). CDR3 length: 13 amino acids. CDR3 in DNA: TGTGCCAGCAGCCCAGCAATGAACACTGAAGCTTTCTTT. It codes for CASSPAMNTEAFF.

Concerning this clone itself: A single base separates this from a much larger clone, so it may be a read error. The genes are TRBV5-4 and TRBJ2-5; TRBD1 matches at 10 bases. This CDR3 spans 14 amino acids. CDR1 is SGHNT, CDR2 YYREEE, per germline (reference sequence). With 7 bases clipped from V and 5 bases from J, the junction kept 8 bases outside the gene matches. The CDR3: CASGWDRGAETQYF. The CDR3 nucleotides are TGTGCCAGCGGCTGGGACAGGGGAGCGGAGACCCAGTACTTC.

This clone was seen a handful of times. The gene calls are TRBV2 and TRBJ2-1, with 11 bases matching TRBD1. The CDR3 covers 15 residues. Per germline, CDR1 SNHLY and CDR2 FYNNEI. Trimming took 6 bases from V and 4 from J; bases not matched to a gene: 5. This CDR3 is CASRAGTGGYNEQFF. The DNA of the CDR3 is TGTGCCAGCAGAGCCGGGACAGGGGGATACAATGAGCAGTTCTTC.

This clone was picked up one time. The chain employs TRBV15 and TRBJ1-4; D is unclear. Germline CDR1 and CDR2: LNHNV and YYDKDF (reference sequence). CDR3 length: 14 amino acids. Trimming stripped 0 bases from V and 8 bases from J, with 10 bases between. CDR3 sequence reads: CATSRDLSGEKLFF. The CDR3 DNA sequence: TGTGCCACCAGCAGAGATCTCTCGGGGGAAAAACTGTTTTTT. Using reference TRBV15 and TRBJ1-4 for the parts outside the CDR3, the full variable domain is DAMVIQNPRYQVTQFGKPVTLSCSQTLNHNVMYWYQQKSSQAPKLLFHYYDKDFNNEADTPDNFQSRRPNTSFCFLDIRSPGLGDTAMYLCATSRDLSGEKLFFGSGTQLSVL.

The CDR3 loop reads CASSPYLAEEETQYF. In nucleotides, the CDR3 is TGTGCCAGCTCACCATATCTAGCGGAGGAGGAGACCCAGTACTTC. The chain joins TRBV18 to TRBJ2-5; 7 bases fit TRBD2. The CDR3 has 15 residues. The V gene's germline CDR1 is KGHSH and CDR2 LQKENI. With 2 bases clipped from V and 5 bases from J, the junction kept 8 bases outside the gene matches.

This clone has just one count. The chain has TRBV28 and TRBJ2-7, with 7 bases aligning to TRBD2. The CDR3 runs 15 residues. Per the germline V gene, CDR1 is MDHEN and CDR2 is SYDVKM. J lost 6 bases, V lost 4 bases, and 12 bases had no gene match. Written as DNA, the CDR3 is TGTGCCAGCAGTTCCCGGGGGGACCCTCGGGGCGAGCAGTACTTC. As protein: CASSSRGDPRGEQYF.

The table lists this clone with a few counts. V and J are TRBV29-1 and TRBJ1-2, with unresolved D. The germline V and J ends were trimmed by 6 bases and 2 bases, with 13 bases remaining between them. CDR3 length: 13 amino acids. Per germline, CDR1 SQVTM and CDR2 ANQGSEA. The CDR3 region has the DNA TGCAGCGTGGAGTCGCGGCCGAACTATGGCTACACCTTC. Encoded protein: CSVESRPNYGYTF.

The CDR3 DNA sequence: TGCGCCAGCAGCTGGACAGGGGGGGACACCGGGGAGCTGTTTTTT. Translation gives CASSWTGGDTGELFF. The genes are TRBV5-1 and TRBJ2-2, with TRBD1 identical over 10 bases. The germline V gene encodes CDR1 SGHRS and CDR2 YFSETQ. The CDR3 runs to 15 residues. Losses at the gene ends were 3 bases for V and 3 bases for J; bases not matched to a gene: 2.

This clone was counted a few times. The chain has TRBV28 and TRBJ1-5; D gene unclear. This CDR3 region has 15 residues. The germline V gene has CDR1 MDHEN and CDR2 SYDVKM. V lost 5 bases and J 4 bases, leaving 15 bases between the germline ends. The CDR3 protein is CASSAIHLRNQPQHF. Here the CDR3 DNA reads TGTGCCAGCAGTGCAATACACCTTCGGAATCAGCCCCAGCATTTT.

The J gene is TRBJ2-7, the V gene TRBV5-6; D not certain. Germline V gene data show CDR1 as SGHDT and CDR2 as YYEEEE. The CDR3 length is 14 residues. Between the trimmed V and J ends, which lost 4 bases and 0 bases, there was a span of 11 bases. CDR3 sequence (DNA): TGTGCCAGCAGCAGTAGCAGGAGCTCCTACGAGCAGTACTTC. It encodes CASSSSRSSYEQYF.

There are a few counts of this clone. The CDR3 protein is CASSVGGSLGNEQFF. Written as DNA, the CDR3 is TGCGCCAGCAGTGTAGGGGGTAGCCTCGGGAATGAGCAGTTCTTC. The chain links TRBV10-1 to TRBJ2-1; weak D call: TRBD1 (6 bases). Germline lookup yields CDR1 WNHNN and CDR2 SYGVQD (reference sequence). This CDR3 contains 15 residues. Between the trimmed V and J ends, which lost 4 bases and 7 bases, there was a span of 17 bases.

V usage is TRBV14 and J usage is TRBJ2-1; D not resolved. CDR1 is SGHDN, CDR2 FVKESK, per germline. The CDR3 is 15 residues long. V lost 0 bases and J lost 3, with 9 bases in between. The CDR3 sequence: CASSQEERFYNEQFF. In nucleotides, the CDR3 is TGTGCCAGCAGCCAAGAAGAGCGTTTCTACAATGAGCAGTTCTTC.

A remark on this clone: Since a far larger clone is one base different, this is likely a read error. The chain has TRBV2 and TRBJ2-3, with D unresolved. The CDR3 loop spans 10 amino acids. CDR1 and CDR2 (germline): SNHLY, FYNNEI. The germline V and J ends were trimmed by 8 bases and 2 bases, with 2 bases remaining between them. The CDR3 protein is CASDTDTQYF. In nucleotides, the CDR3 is TGTGCCAGCGACACAGATACGCAGTATTTT.

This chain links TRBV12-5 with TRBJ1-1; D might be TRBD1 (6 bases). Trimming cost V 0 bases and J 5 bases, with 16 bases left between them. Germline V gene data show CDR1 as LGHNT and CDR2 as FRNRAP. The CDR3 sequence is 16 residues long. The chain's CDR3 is CASGLVLRGAMTEAFF. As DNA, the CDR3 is TGTGCTAGTGGTTTGGTATTACGGGGGGCTATGACTGAAGCTTTCTTT.

Written as DNA, the CDR3 is TGTGCCAGCTCATCGGGATCTAGCGGGAGACAAGATACGCAGTATTTT. This gives the protein CASSSGSSGRQDTQYF. The chain combines TRBV18 with TRBJ2-3; 10 bases are shared with TRBD2. The germline V gene has CDR1 KGHSH and CDR2 LQKENI. This CDR3 contains 16 residues. J was trimmed by 5 bases and V by 5 bases; bases with no gene match: 10.

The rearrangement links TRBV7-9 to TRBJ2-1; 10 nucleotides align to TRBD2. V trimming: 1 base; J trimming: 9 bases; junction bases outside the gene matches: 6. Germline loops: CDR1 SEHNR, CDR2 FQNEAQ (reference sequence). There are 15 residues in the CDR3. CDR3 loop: CASSLGLAGDGEQFF. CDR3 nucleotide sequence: TGTGCCAGCAGCTTAGGTCTAGCGGGAGATGGTGAGCAGTTCTTC.

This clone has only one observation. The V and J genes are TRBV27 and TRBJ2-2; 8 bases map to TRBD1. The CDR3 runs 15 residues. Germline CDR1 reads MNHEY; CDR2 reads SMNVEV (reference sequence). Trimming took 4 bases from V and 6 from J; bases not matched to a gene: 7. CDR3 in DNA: TGTGCCAGCAGTTCAGGACAGGGCGTTCCCGGGGAGCTGTTTTTT. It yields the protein CASSSGQGVPGELFF.

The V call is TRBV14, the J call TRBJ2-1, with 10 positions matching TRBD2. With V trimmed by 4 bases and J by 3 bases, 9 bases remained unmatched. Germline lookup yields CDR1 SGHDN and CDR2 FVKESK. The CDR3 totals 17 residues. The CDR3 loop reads CASSPHAGLAVYNEQFF. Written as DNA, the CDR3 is TGTGCCAGCAGCCCCCACGCAGGACTAGCGGTCTACAATGAGCAGTTCTTC.

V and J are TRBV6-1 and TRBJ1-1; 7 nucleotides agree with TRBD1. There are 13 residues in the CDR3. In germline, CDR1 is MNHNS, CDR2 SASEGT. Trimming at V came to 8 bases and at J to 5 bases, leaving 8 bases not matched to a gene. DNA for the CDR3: TGTGCCAGCCGCTTGCCAGGGGGAACTGAAGCTTTCTTT. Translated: CASRLPGGTEAFF.

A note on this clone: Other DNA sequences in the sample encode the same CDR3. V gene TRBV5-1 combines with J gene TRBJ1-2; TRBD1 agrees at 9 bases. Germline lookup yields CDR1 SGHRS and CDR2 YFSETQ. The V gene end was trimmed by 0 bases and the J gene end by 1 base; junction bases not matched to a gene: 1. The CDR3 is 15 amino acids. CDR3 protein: CASSLGTGVNYGYTF. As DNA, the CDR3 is TGCGCCAGCAGCTTGGGGACAGGGGTTAACTATGGCTACACCTTC.

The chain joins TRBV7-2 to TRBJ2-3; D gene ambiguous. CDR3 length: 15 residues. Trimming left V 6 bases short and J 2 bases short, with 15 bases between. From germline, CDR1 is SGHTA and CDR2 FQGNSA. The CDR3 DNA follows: TGTGCCAGCAGACAAAGCACTTCATTCACAGATACGCAGTATTTT. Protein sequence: CASRQSTSFTDTQYF.

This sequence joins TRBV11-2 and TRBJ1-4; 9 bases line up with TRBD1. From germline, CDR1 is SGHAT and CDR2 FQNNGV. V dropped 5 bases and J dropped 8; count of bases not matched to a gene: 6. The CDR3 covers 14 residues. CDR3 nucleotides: TGTGCCAGCAGCCCACAGGGGGCAGTCGAAAAACTGTTTTTT. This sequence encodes CASSPQGAVEKLFF.

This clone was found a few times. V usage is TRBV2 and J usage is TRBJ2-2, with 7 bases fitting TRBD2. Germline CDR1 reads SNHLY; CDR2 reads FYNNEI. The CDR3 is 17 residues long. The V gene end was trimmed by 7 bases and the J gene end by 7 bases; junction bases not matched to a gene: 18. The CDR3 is CASIATTWAGVVGELFF. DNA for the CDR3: TGTGCCAGCATCGCCACCACCTGGGCGGGAGTTGTCGGGGAGCTGTTTTTT.